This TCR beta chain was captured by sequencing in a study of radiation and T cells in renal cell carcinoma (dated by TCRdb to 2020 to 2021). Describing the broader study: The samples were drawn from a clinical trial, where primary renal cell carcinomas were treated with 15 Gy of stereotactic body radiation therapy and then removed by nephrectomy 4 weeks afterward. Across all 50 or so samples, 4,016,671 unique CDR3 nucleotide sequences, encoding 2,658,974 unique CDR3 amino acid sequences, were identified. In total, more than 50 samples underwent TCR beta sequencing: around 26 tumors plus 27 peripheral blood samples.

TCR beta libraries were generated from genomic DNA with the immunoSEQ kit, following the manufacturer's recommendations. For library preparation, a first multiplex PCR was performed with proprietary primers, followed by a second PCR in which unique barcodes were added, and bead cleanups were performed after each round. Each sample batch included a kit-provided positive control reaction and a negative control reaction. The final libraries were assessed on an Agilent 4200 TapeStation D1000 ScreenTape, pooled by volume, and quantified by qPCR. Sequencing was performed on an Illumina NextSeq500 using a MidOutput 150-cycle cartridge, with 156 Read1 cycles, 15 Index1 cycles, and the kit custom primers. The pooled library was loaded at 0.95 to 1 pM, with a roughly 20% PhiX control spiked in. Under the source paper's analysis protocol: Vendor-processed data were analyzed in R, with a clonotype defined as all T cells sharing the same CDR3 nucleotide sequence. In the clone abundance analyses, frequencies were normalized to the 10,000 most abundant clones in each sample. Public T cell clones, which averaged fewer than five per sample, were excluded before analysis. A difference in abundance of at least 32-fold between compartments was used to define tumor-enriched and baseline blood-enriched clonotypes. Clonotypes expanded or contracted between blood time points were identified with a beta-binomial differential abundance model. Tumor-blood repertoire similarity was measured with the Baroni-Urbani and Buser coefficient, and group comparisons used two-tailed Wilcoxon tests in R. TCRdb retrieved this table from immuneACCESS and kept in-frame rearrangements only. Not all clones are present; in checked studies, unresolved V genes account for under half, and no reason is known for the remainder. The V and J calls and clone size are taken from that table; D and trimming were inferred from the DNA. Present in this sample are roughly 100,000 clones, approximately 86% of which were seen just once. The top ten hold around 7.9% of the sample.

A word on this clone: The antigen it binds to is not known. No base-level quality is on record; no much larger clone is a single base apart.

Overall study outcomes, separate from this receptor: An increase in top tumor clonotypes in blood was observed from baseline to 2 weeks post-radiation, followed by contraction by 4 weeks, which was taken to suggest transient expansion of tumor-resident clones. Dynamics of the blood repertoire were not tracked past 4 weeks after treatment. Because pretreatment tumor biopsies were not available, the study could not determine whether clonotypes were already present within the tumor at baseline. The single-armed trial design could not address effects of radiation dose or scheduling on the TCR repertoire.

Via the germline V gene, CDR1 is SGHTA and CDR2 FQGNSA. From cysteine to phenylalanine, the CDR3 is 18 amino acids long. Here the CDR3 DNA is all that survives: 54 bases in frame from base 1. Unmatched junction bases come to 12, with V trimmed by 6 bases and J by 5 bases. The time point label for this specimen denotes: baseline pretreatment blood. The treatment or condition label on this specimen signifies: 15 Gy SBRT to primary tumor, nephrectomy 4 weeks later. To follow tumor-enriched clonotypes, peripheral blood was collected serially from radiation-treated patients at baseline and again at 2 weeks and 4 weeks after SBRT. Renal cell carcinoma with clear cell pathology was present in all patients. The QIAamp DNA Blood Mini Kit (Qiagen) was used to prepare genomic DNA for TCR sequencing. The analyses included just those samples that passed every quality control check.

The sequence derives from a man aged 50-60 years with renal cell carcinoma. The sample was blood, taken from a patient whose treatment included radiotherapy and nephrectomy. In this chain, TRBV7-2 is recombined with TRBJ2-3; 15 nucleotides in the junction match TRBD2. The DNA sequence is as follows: TGTGCCAGCAGTTTTGGACTAGCGGGGGGGGTTCGGGAAGATACGCAGTATTTT. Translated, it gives CASSFGLAGGVREDTQYF.